Listed here are 31 T cell receptor beta chains from one sample, sequenced in a study of cytomegalovirus exposure and HLA in healthy donors. The PCR contained 60 Vbeta and 13 Jbeta primers. TCRdb's copy holds only in-frame clones and misses some; the assay was immunoSEQ multiplex PCR. This sample's table reports about 70,000 clones. Sequencing was done on a sample of PBMCs. All receptors derive from a woman in her twenties or thirties in good health and CMV-seronegative.

The chain's CDR3 is CAWSEPGRGNEQFF. The DNA for the CDR3 is TGTGCCTGGAGTGAACCGGGAAGGGGGAATGAGCAGTTCTTC. The chain has TRBV30 and TRBJ2-1; the D gene is possibly TRBD1 (6 bases). Germline V gene data show CDR1 as GTSNPN and CDR2 as SVGIG (reference sequence). V lost 1 base, J lost 7 bases, and 14 bases lay in between. The CDR3 spans 14 residues.

The chain has TRBV9 and TRBJ2-5; perhaps TRBD2 as D (6 bases). V shed 2 bases and J shed 0 bases, with 8 bases lying between them. The germline gives CDR1 SGDLS, CDR2 YYNGEE. The CDR3 is made up of 14 amino acids. The CDR3 DNA follows: TGTGCCAGCAGCGTCCGGGACTACCAAGAGACCCAGTACTTC. It yields the protein CASSVRDYQETQYF.

The rearrangement uses TRBV6-5 and TRBJ2-7, with 10 positions matching TRBD1. This CDR3 is built from 15 residues. CDR1 and CDR2 from the germline V gene are MNHEY and SVGAGI. J lost 4 bases, V lost 4 bases, and 7 bases had no gene match. This chain's CDR3 is CASSFSGQGLYEQYF. CDR3 nucleotides: TGTGCCAGCAGTTTCTCGGGACAGGGGTTGTACGAGCAGTACTTC.

About this clone: A junction end diverges from the germline sequence, so it may reflect a read error. The chain is built from TRBV7-7 and TRBJ2-7, with TRBD2 as a possible D gene (5 bases). Per the germline V gene, CDR1 is SSHAT and CDR2 is FNYEAQ (reference sequence). The CDR3 totals 15 residues. CDR3 residues: CASSQLPGKTYEQYF. CDR3 coding DNA: TGTGCTAGCAGCCAGTTGCCGGGGAAAACCTACGAGCAGTACTTC.

The rearrangement links TRBV18 to TRBJ2-7; 7 positions match TRBD1. The CDR3 consists of 16 residues. Trimming cost V 1 base and J 2 bases; bases outside gene matches: 8. Germline values: CDR1 KGHSH, CDR2 LQKENI. The CDR3 loop is CASSPRGQRITYEQYF. In nucleotides, the CDR3 is TGTGCCAGCTCACCACGGGGACAGCGAATAACCTACGAGCAGTACTTC.

The gene calls are TRBV27 and TRBJ2-1, with 7 nucleotides matching TRBD2. CDR1 MNHEY and CDR2 SMNVEV come from the germline V gene (reference sequence). This CDR3 spans 16 amino acids. The V segment lost 8 bases and the J segment 0 bases; nucleotides outside the gene matches: 10. CDR3 sequence reads: CASRLAGLSSYNEQFF. DNA for the CDR3: TGTGCCAGCCGGTTAGCGGGCCTTAGCTCCTACAATGAGCAGTTCTTC.

The gene calls are TRBV11-2 and TRBJ1-1; D is perhaps TRBD1 (5 bases). Between the trimmed V and J ends, which lost 1 base and 4 bases, there was a span of 13 bases. Looked up from germline, CDR1 is SGHAT and CDR2 is FQNNGV. The CDR3 runs to 15 residues. CDR3 protein: CASSLGQGLGTEAFF. The CDR3, as DNA: TGTGCCAGCAGCTTAGGTCAGGGCTTGGGCACTGAAGCTTTCTTT.

This chain's CDR3 is CATVRDRGRNTIYF. The CDR3 bases are TGTGCCACCGTCCGGGACAGGGGGAGAAACACCATATATTTT. V gene TRBV19 combines with J gene TRBJ1-3, with 11 nucleotides matching TRBD1. The CDR3 consists of 14 residues. CDR1 is LNHDA and CDR2 is SQIVND in the germline V gene (reference sequence). J gave up 5 bases and V 10 bases, and 7 bases lay outside the gene matches.

J is TRBJ1-1 and V is TRBV9, with TRBD1 as a possible D gene (5 bases). The CDR3 is made up of 15 amino acids. CDR1 and CDR2 (germline): SGDLS, YYNGEE. Trimming removed 0 bases at V and 5 bases at J, with 14 bases between. The CDR3 DNA is TGTGCCAGCAGCGTAGGGTTGGGGGGGGGAACTGAAGCTTTCTTT. It is translated as CASSVGLGGGTEAFF.

This rearrangement joins TRBV6-5 to TRBJ1-5; D ambiguous. The CDR3 sequence is 15 residues long. The germline V gene has CDR1 MNHEY and CDR2 SVGAGI. Trimming removed 2 bases at V and 7 bases at J, with 15 bases between. DNA for the CDR3: TGTGCCAGCAGTTACCGTTTCCGAGGCGGGCAGCCCCAGCATTTT. Translation: CASSYRFRGGQPQHF.

The chain links TRBV5-1 to TRBJ1-4; D is undetermined. This CDR3 has 14 amino acids. V lost 4 bases and J 7 bases, leaving 14 bases between the germline ends. The germline gives CDR1 SGHRS, CDR2 YFSETQ. The CDR3 DNA is TGCGCCAGCAGCCCGACTGGCCGCGGTGAAAAACTGTTTTTT. It specifies CASSPTGRGEKLFF. The whole variable domain, remainder taken from reference TRBV5-1 and TRBJ1-4, is KAGVTQTPRYLIKTRGQQVTLSCSPISGHRSVSWYQQTPGQGLQFLFEYFSETQRNKGNFPGRFSGRQFSNSRSEMNVSTLELGDSALYLCASSPTGRGEKLFFGSGTQLSVL.

The rearrangement uses TRBV2 and TRBJ2-5, with a tentative D call TRBD2 (6 bases). In germline, CDR1 is SNHLY, CDR2 FYNNEI. The CDR3 extends over 14 amino acids. V was pared by 6 bases and J by 1 base, with 12 bases between. For the CDR3, the DNA is TGTGCCAGCAGACCAACTAGCAGCCAAGAGACCCAGTACTTC. Its protein product is CASRPTSSQETQYF.

The rearrangement uses TRBV27 and TRBJ2-7, with 10 nucleotides matching TRBD1. The V and J ends lost 5 bases and 4 bases, in that order; junction bases with no gene match: 8. CDR3 length: 15 residues. Germline lookup yields CDR1 MNHEY and CDR2 SMNVEV (reference sequence). Here the CDR3 reads CASSLPGQGTYEQYF. The DNA for the CDR3 is TGTGCCAGCAGTCTACCGGGACAGGGGACGTACGAGCAGTACTTC.

This rearrangement joins TRBV14 to TRBJ2-3; 14 bases fit TRBD2. The germline V gene encodes CDR1 SGHDN and CDR2 FVKESK. This CDR3 spans 15 amino acids. The ends lost 4 bases at V and 6 bases at J; junction bases unmatched: 3. CDR3 residues: CASSPGLAGVDTQYF. The CDR3 DNA is TGTGCCAGCAGCCCGGGACTAGCGGGAGTGGATACGCAGTATTTT.

The CDR3: CASSQIGELFF. The CDR3 coding sequence is TGCGCCAGCAGTCAAATAGGGGAGCTGTTTTTT. The genes are TRBV23-1 and TRBJ2-2; unclear D gene. TRBV23-1 is given ORF status, its function remaining uncertain. The CDR3 loop spans 11 amino acids. The V and J ends lost 2 bases and 8 bases respectively, with 3 bases between them.

The chain combines TRBV9 with TRBJ2-2; 7 bases line up with TRBD2. Germline V gene data show CDR1 as SGDLS and CDR2 as YYNGEE. The CDR3 consists of 16 residues. The V segment lost 2 bases and the J segment 1 base; nucleotides outside the gene matches: 5. Written as DNA, the CDR3 is TGTGCCAGCAGCGTCTTTGCTAGCGGGAACACCGGGGAGCTGTTTTTT. This translates into CASSVFASGNTGELFF.

The CDR3 DNA sequence: TGCGCCAGCAGCCCGGGACCGGGACAGGGGTTTATTGCAGATACGCAGTATTTT. Translated: CASSPGPGQGFIADTQYF. The chain combines TRBV5-1 with TRBJ2-3; 10 nucleotides agree with TRBD1. The V gene end was trimmed by 4 bases and the J gene end by 4 bases; junction bases not matched to a gene: 15. The CDR3 has 18 residues. Germline assignment: CDR1 SGHRS and CDR2 YFSETQ.

This chain joins TRBV11-2 and TRBJ2-3, with a possible D match to TRBD1 (6 bases). Germline CDR1 and CDR2: SGHAT and FQNNGV. The CDR3 runs to 17 residues. Trimming took 6 bases from V and 0 from J, leaving 19 bases between them. This CDR3 is CASSSDIQGRSTDTQYF. As DNA, the CDR3 is TGTGCCAGCAGTTCGGATATACAGGGTAGGAGCACAGATACGCAGTATTTT.

This chain joins TRBV30 and TRBJ1-1; tentative D call: TRBD1 (6 bases). Germline CDR1 reads GTSNPN; CDR2 reads SVGIG (reference sequence). Trimming pared 7 bases from V and 12 bases from J, leaving 18 bases between. CDR3 size: 11 residues. Here the CDR3 DNA reads TGTGCCTTATTAACAGGGAGAAGAACTTTCTTT. It encodes CALLTGRRTFF. The full variable domain, completed using reference TRBV30 and TRBJ1-1, is SQTIHQWPATLVQPVGSPLSLECTVEGTSNPNLYWYRQAAGRGLQLLFYSVGIGQISSEVPQNLSASRPQDRQFILSSKKLLLSDSGFYLCALLTGRRTFFGQGTRLTVV.

CDR3 residues: CASSAGGGTDTQYF. CDR3 bases: TGTGCCAGCAGCGCGGGGGGTGGTACAGATACGCAGTATTTT. The J gene is TRBJ2-3, the V gene TRBV9, with 7 bases identical to TRBD2. The CDR3 sequence is 14 residues long. Germline assignment: CDR1 SGDLS and CDR2 YYNGEE. Trimming took 3 bases from V and 3 from J; bases not matched to a gene: 4. Combining the CDR3 with reference TRBV9 and TRBJ2-3 gives the whole variable domain DSGVTQTPKHLITATGQRVTLRCSPRSGDLSVYWYQQSLDQGLQFLIQYYNGEERAKGNILERFSAQQFPDLHSELNLSSLELGDSALYFCASSAGGGTDTQYFGPGTRLTVL.

The genes are TRBV11-2 and TRBJ2-7; 8 bases map to TRBD2. CDR1 and CDR2 from the germline V gene are SGHAT and FQNNGV. V was clipped by 5 bases and J by 3 bases; unmatched bases: 9. The CDR3 consists of 15 residues. The CDR3 is CASSLGSGAIYEQYF. The DNA of the CDR3 is TGTGCCAGCAGCCTCGGTAGCGGGGCGATCTACGAGCAGTACTTC.

The chain joins TRBV9 to TRBJ2-1; TRBD2 matches 14 bases. There are 18 residues in the CDR3. The germline V gene encodes CDR1 SGDLS and CDR2 YYNGEE. With 3 bases clipped from V and 9 bases from J, the junction kept 14 bases outside the gene matches. The CDR3 bases are TGTGCCAGCAGCGGACTCGGGACTAGCGGGAGTAGGGGCGGTGAGCAGTTCTTC. It yields the protein CASSGLGTSGSRGGEQFF. Full variable domain (remainder filled in from reference TRBV9 and TRBJ2-1): DSGVTQTPKHLITATGQRVTLRCSPRSGDLSVYWYQQSLDQGLQFLIQYYNGEERAKGNILERFSAQQFPDLHSELNLSSLELGDSALYFCASSGLGTSGSRGGEQFFGPGTRLTVL.

J is TRBJ1-1 and V is TRBV5-1; 10 bases are shared with TRBD1. The junction had 7 bases not matched to a gene; V was cut back by 4 bases and J by 1 base. The CDR3 consists of 16 residues. The germline V gene encodes CDR1 SGHRS and CDR2 YFSETQ. The chain's CDR3 is CASSETGGAGNTEAFF. CDR3 nucleotide sequence: TGCGCCAGCAGCGAGACAGGGGGCGCGGGGAACACTGAAGCTTTCTTT.

The J gene is TRBJ2-1, the V gene TRBV9, with 8 bases matching TRBD2. Germline V gene lookup returns CDR1 SGDLS and CDR2 YYNGEE. This CDR3 region has 17 residues. V lost 3 bases to trimming and J lost 0 bases; unmatched junction nucleotides: 8. CDR3 residues: CASSGPGGRSSYNEQFF. The CDR3 coding sequence is TGTGCCAGCAGCGGACCGGGCGGGAGGAGCTCCTACAATGAGCAGTTCTTC.

This chain uses TRBV9 with TRBJ2-7; 13 positions match TRBD2. The germline gives CDR1 SGDLS, CDR2 YYNGEE. Trimming removed 9 bases from V and 2 bases from J; junction bases left unmatched: 5. This CDR3 spans 14 amino acids. CDR3 bases: TGTGCCACTCCGACTAGCGGGGGGCCCTACGAGCAGTACTTC. Translated: CATPTSGGPYEQYF.

V gene TRBV5-1 combines with J gene TRBJ1-4; TRBD1 is a possible D gene (5 bases). Germline CDR1 and CDR2: SGHRS and YFSETQ. V shed 3 bases and J shed 5 bases, with 11 bases lying between them. The CDR3 consists of 14 residues. CDR3 DNA: TGCGCCAGCAGCTCCGGGGAGGGGAATGAAAAACTGTTTTTT. Its translation: CASSSGEGNEKLFF.

The chain recombines TRBV7-9 with TRBJ2-5, with D unresolved. Looked up from germline, CDR1 is SEHNR and CDR2 is FQNEAQ (reference sequence). The CDR3 contains 12 residues. The V gene lost 5 bases and the J gene lost 5 bases, with 9 bases spanning the gap. CDR3 sequence: CASSPARETQYF. CDR3 DNA: TGTGCCAGCAGCCCCGCACGGGAGACCCAGTACTTC.

The chain recombines TRBV7-9 with TRBJ2-7; unclear D gene. The V gene's germline CDR1 is SEHNR and CDR2 FQNEAQ (reference sequence). This CDR3 is built from 14 residues. The V and J ends lost 3 bases and 5 bases respectively, with 14 bases between them. As DNA, the CDR3 is TGTGCCAGCAGCTTTACCCAGGATTGGCACGAGCAGTACTTC. Protein: CASSFTQDWHEQYF. Complete variable domain (other parts from reference TRBV7-9 and TRBJ2-7): DTGVSQNPRHKITKRGQNVTFRCDPISEHNRLYWYRQTLGQGPEFLTYFQNEAQLEKSRLLSDRFSAERPKGSFSTLEIQRTEQGDSAMYLCASSFTQDWHEQYFGPGTRLTVT.

V is TRBV6-1 and J is TRBJ2-7; D not resolved. The CDR3 spans 11 residues. V lost 3 bases and J lost 5, with 5 bases in between. In germline, CDR1 is MNHNS, CDR2 SASEGT. CDR3 sequence (DNA): TGTGCCAGCAGTGATGTCAACGAGCAGTACTTC. Translated, it gives CASSDVNEQYF.

The chain has TRBV5-4 and TRBJ2-7; 7 bases line up with TRBD2. CDR3 length equals 14 residues. From germline, CDR1 is SGHNT and CDR2 YYREEE (reference sequence). Germline trimming cut 1 base from V and 5 bases from J; bases unmatched to any gene: 6. The CDR3 loop is CASSLWEGLHEQYF. As DNA, the CDR3 is TGTGCCAGCAGCTTGTGGGAGGGCCTTCACGAGCAGTACTTC.

CDR3 in amino acids: CASNQGDEQFF. The CDR3 DNA sequence: TGTGCCAGCAATCAAGGGGATGAGCAGTTCTTC. V gene TRBV2 combines with J gene TRBJ2-1; tentatively, D is TRBD1 (5 bases). Germline values: CDR1 SNHLY, CDR2 FYNNEI. CDR3 length: 11 amino acids. Trimming pared 7 bases from V and 8 bases from J, leaving 9 bases between.